This T cell receptor (beta chain) was observed in a study of cytomegalovirus exposure and HLA in healthy donors. The germline V gene encodes CDR1 SGHRS and CDR2 YFSETQ. The V and J ends lost 5 bases and 4 bases, in that order; junction bases with no gene match: 9. This CDR3 has 16 amino acids. A word on this clone: Its cognate antigen is unknown.

Overall study results and limits: Most observed TCR sequences were rare, whereas some public TCRs were detected in many donors.

Some clones are missing from TCRdb's copy, which holds only in-frame ones; the method was immunoSEQ multiplex PCR. Of 80,000 to 90,000 clones in the sample, 96% were seen once. J is TRBJ2-1 and V is TRBV5-1; the match to TRBD2 covers 10 bases. What was sequenced was PBMCs. The receptor's source is a man between 18 and 35 years old in good health and CMV-seronegative. In nucleotides, the CDR3 is TGCGCCAGCAGTTACATCACTAGCGGGGCATACAATGAGCAGTTCTTC. Translation: CASSYITSGAYNEQFF.